The clone carrying this TCR beta chain was found once. These data are taken from a study of OX40 agonist ivuxolimab in advanced cancers. Between the trimmed V and J ends, which lost 4 bases and 3 bases, there was a span of 19 bases. The CDR3 has 16 residues. In germline, CDR1 is SGHDT, CDR2 YYEEEE. Using immunoSEQ multiplex PCR, the repertoire was profiled, and TCRdb retains in-frame clones only, with some absent. Of 100,000 or so clones listed, approximately 80% were seen once; the top ten hold 5.5%. The rearrangement joins TRBV5-6 to TRBJ1-1; a possible D gene is TRBD1 (6 bases). This TCR derives from an adult with an advanced solid tumor such as melanoma, head and neck, liver or kidney cancer. Sample: CD4+ or CD8+ T cells sorted from blood, taken in a trial of the OX40 agonist ivuxolimab. CDR3 bases: TGTGCCAGCAGCCCCGGACAGACACTTCCGTACACTGAAGCTTTCTTT. Protein: CASSPGQTLPYTEAFF.